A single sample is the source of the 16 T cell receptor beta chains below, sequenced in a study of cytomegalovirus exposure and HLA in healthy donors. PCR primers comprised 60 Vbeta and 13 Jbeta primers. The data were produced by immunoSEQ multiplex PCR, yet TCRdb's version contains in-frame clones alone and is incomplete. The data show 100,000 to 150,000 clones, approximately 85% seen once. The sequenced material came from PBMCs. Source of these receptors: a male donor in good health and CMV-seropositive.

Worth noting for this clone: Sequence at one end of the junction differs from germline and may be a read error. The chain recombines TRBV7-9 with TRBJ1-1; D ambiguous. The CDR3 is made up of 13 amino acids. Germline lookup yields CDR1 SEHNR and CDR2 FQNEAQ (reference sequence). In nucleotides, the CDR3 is TGTTCCAGCAGCACCCCGAGTCGGTTTGAAGCTTTCTTT. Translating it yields CSSSTPSRFEAFF.

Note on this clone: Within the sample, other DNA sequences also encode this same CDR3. The CDR3, as DNA: TGCGCCAGCAGCTTACGTCTAGCGGGGGGTTATGAGCAGTTCTTC. It encodes CASSLRLAGGYEQFF. The V gene is TRBV5-1, the J gene TRBJ2-1; 11 nucleotides agree with TRBD2. The ends lost 2 bases at V and 8 bases at J; junction bases unmatched: 6. CDR3 length: 15 residues. Per germline, CDR1 SGHRS and CDR2 YFSETQ.

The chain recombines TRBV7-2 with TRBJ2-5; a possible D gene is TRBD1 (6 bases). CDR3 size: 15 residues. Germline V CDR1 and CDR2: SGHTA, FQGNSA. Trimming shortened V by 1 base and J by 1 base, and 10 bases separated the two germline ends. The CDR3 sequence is CASSLVKGVQETQYF. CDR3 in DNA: TGTGCCAGCAGCTTAGTAAAGGGGGTCCAAGAGACCCAGTACTTC.

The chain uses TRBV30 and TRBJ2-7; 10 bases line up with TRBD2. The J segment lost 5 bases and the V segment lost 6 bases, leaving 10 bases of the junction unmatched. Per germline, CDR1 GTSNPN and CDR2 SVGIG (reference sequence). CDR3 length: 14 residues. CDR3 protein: CACFPSSGSHEQYF. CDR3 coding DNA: TGTGCCTGTTTTCCTTCTAGCGGGAGTCACGAGCAGTACTTC.

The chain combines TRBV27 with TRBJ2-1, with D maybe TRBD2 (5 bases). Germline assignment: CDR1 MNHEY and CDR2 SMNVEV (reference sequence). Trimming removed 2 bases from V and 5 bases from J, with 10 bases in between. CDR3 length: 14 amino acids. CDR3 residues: CASSLGVGNNEQFF. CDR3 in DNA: TGTGCCAGCAGTTTAGGAGTCGGGAACAATGAGCAGTTCTTC.

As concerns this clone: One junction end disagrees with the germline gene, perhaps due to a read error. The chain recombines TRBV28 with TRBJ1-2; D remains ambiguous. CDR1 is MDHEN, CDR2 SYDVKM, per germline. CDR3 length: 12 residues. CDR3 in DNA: TGTGCCAGCAGCCTGGGAGTCTATGACTACACCTTC. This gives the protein CASSLGVYDYTF.

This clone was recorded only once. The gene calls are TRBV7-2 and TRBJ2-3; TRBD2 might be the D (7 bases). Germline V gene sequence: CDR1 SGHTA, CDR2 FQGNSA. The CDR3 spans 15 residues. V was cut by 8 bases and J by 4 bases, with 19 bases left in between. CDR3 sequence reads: CASLRGGGGPDTQYF. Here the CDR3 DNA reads TGTGCCAGCCTACGAGGAGGCGGGGGCCCAGATACGCAGTATTTT.

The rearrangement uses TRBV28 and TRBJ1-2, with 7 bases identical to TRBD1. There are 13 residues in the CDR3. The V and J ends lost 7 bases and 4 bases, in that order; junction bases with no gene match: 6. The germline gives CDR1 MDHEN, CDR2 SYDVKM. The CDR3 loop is CASTRDSIYGYTF. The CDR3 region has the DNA TGTGCCAGCACCCGGGACAGTATCTATGGCTACACCTTC.

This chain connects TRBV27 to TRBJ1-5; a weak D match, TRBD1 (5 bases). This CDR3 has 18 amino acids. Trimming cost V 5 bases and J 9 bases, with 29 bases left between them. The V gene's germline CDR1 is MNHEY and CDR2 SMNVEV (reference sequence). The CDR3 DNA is TGTGCCAGCAGTCCCACGATTACTAAACCCCAGGGTCCCCGGCCCCAGCATTTT. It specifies CASSPTITKPQGPRPQHF.

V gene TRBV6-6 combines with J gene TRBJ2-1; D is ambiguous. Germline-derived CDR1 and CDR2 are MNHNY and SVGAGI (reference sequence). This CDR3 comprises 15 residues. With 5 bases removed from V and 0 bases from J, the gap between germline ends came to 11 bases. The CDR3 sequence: CASSTRSTSYNEQFF. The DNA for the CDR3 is TGTGCCAGCAGTACAAGATCCACCTCCTACAATGAGCAGTTCTTC.

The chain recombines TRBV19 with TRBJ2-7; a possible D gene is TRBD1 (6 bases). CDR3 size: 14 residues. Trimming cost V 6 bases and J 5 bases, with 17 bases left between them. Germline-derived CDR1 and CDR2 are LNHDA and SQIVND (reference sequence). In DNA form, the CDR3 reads TGTGCCAGTAGGAAATCCGGGACACCGAACGAGCAGTACTTC. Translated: CASRKSGTPNEQYF.

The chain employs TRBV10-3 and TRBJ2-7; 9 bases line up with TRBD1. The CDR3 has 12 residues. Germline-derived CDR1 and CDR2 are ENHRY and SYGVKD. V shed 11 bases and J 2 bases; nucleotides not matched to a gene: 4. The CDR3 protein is CAGGQGPYEQYF. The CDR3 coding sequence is TGTGCCGGGGGACAGGGACCCTACGAGCAGTACTTC.

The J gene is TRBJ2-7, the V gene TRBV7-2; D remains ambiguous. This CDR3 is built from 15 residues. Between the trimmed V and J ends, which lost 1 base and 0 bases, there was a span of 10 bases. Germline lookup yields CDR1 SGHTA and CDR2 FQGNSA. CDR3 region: CASSLGYLSSYEQYF. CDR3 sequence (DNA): TGTGCCAGCAGCTTAGGCTATCTCTCCTCCTACGAGCAGTACTTC.

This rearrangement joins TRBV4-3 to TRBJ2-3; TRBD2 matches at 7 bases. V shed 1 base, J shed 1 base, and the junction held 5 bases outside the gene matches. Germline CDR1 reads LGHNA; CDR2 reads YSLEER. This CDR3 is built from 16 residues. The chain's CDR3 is CASSQAVRGGTDTQYF. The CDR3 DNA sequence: TGCGCCAGCAGCCAAGCAGTCCGGGGGGGCACAGATACGCAGTATTTT.

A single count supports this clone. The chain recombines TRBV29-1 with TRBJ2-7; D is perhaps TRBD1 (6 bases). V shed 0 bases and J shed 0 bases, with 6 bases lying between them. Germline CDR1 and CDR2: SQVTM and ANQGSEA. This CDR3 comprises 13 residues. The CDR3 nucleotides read TGCAGCGTTGAAGAGGACAGCTCCTACGAGCAGTACTTC. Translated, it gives CSVEEDSSYEQYF.

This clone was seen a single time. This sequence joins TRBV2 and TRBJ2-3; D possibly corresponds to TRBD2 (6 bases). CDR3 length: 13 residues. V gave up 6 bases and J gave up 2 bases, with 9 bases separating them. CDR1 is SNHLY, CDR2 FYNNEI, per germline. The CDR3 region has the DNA TGTGCCAGCAGGGCGGGAATCACAGATACGCAGTATTTT. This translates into CASRAGITDTQYF. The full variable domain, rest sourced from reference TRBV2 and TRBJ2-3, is EPEVTQTPSHQVTQMGQEVILRCVPISNHLYFYWYRQILGQKVEFLVSFYNNEISEKSEIFDDQFSVERPDGSNFTLKIRSTKLEDSAMYFCASRAGITDTQYFGPGTRLTVL.